The table lists the clone carrying this TCR beta chain with a few counts. Its specificity is unknown. Combining a sample-barcoded 5' primer with a J-beta primer mix, a second PCR ran for roughly 6 to 12 cycles. From the 5' RACE reads, TCRdb called clonotypes with MiXCR, one entry per CDR3 protein. The sample lists about 1.8 million distinct CDR3 sequences, about 50% occurring once. V was trimmed by 3 bases and J by 4 bases, leaving 10 bases between them. The CDR3 loop spans 14 amino acids. The data were obtained in a study of blood T cells in healthy people across ages. Study results and limitations: Roughly linear age-related decline in beta diversity appeared, significant by age around 38.

This receptor was taken from a woman aged 40 to 55 in good health. The rearrangement uses TRBV12-3 or TRBV12-4 and TRBJ2-1; perhaps TRBD1 as D (6 bases). Sequenced input: blood. This CDR3 reads CASSFGTLYNEQFF. CDR3 coding DNA: TGTGCCAGCAGTTTTGGGACACTATACAATGAGCAGTTCTTC.